Each of the 3 T cell receptor beta chains below was sequenced from the same sample in a study of blood T cell repertoires in COVID-19. TCRdb's copy holds only in-frame clones and misses some; the assay was immunoSEQ multiplex PCR. This table holds 300,000 to 350,000 clones, approximately 88% found once. Sequencing was carried out using PBMCs or T cells enriched from blood (not recorded which). These receptors all stem from a man aged 25-40 years who had recovered from COVID-19.

The chain recombines TRBV30 with TRBJ1-2; 7 bases are shared with TRBD1. The V segment lost 8 bases and the J segment 6 bases; nucleotides outside the gene matches: 12. The CDR3 runs 13 residues. Looked up from germline, CDR1 is GTSNPN and CDR2 is SVGIG (reference sequence). The CDR3 DNA is TGTGCCGGCCGGGGACAGATCCTGGATGGCTACACCTTC. This translates into CAGRGQILDGYTF.

The chain is built from TRBV18 and TRBJ1-1, with no clear D. The CDR3 is made up of 13 amino acids. The germline gives CDR1 KGHSH, CDR2 LQKENI. Trimming removed 3 bases at V and 3 bases at J, with 8 bases between. CDR3 sequence (DNA): TGTGCCAGCTCACCCGGTCAAGACACTGAAGCTTTCTTT. Translated, it gives CASSPGQDTEAFF.

This clone has just a few counts. The genes are TRBV11-2 and TRBJ2-1; TRBD2 might be the D (6 bases). CDR1 is SGHAT, CDR2 FQNNGV, per germline. The CDR3 has 18 amino acids. V was shortened by 1 base and J by 5 bases, with 21 bases between the two germline ends. CDR3 residues: CASSLVSEGWGDHNEQFF. CDR3 in DNA: TGTGCCAGCAGCTTAGTCAGTGAGGGATGGGGGGACCACAATGAGCAGTTCTTC.